This is a list of T cell receptor beta chains from one sample in a study of CD8+CD57+ T cells in acquired aplastic anemia. TCRdb re-called the reads with MiXCR, one entry per CDR3 protein. Of 400,000 to 600,000 distinct CDR3 sequences in the sample, about a third were seen once. The sample taken for sequencing was sorted CD4+, CD8+, or CD8+CD57+ T cells (not recorded which) from PBMCs. The receptors derive from a human donor with aplastic anemia. Both conserved end residues are part of each CDR3. A D gene is named only where the DNA matches it firmly. Not all rows give a size; the values are once, few, many and, for expanded clones, a class.

v_gene	j_gene	d_gene	abundance	CDR3nt	CDR3aa
TRBV24-1	TRBJ2-3	TRBD2	-	TGTGCCACCAGTGACCGACTAGCGGGGGGTCCAGATACGCAGTATTTT	CATSDRLAGGPDTQYF
TRBV2	TRBJ1-2	-	-	TGTGCCAGCAGTGAGGAACGGAGATATGGCTACACCTTC	CASSEERRYGYTF
TRBV20-1	TRBJ2-2	TRBD2	many	TGCAGTGCTAGAGGGGGGACTAGCGGGATGAACACCGGGGAGCTGTTTTTT	CSARGGTSGMNTGELFF
TRBV6-1	TRBJ1-1	TRBD1	-	TGTGCCAGCAGTGCCAGGGGGCTCTTCGGTACTGAAGCTTTCTTT	CASSARGLFGTEAFF
TRBV20-1	TRBJ1-1	-	many	TGCAGTGCTCCCCAGGGGAACACTGAAGCTTTCTTT	CSAPQGNTEAFF
TRBV19	TRBJ2-7	TRBD2	-	TGTGCCAGTAGCGAAACTAGCGGGATGTCCTACGAGCAGTACTTC	CASSETSGMSYEQYF
TRBV30	TRBJ2-7	-	-	TGTGCCGGGACGACAGAAACCTACGAGCAGCACTTC	CAGTTETYEQHF
TRBV11-2	TRBJ2-1	-	-	TGTGCCAGCAGCTTAGGTTTCCCAGGGAGTGAGCAGTTCTTC	CASSLGFPGSEQFF
TRBV29-1	TRBJ2-7	TRBD2	many	TGCAGCGTTGCCTCCAAAGCGGGAGCAGGCGAGCAGTACTTC	CSVASKAGAGEQYF
TRBV20-1	TRBJ2-7	TRBD1	many	TGCAGTGGGGGACAGGGGAACTACGAGCAGTACTTC	CSGGQGNYEQYF
TRBV6-1	TRBJ1-2	-	few	TGTGCCAGCAGCGGCGGGCTTTTCTATGGCTACACCTTC	CASSGGLFYGYTF
TRBV7-9	TRBJ1-2	-	many	TGTGCCAGCAGCCCGCCCCCAGGGAATGGCTACACCTTC	CASSPPPGNGYTF
TRBV20-1	TRBJ2-1	TRBD2	-	TGCAGTGCCTTGGGACTAGCGGGGCCAAGCTACAATGAGCAGTTCTTC	CSALGLAGPSYNEQFF
TRBV25-1	TRBJ2-5	TRBD1	once	TGTGCCAGCAGTGAATGGACAGGGGGCCCCCAAGAGACCCAGTACTTC	CASSEWTGGPQETQYF
TRBV19	TRBJ1-5	TRBD1	many	TGTGCCAGTAGTAGGGACAGATATAGCGATCAGCCCCAGCATTTT	CASSRDRYSDQPQHF
TRBV25-1	TRBJ1-2	TRBD1	few	TGTGCCAGCAGTCCTGGGGGCACCAGGGGGCGAAGAGGCTACACCTTC	CASSPGGTRGRRGYTF
TRBV2	TRBJ2-3	-	few	TGTGCCAGCAGCCAAAGATTGGGAGATACGCAGTATTTT	CASSQRLGDTQYF
TRBV7-6	TRBJ1-1	-	few	TGTGCCAGCAGCTTATGGCGAGGGGACCAGAACACTGAAGCTTTCTTT	CASSLWRGDQNTEAFF
TRBV29-1	TRBJ1-2	TRBD1	-	TGCAGCGTTGATATAGGGACAGGAACTAACTATGGCTACACCTTC	CSVDIGTGTNYGYTF
TRBV2	TRBJ2-1	-	many	TGTGCCAGCAACACCCCCGGACCGTACAATGAGCAGTTCTTC	CASNTPGPYNEQFF
TRBV11-2	TRBJ1-2	-	many	TGTGCCAGCAGCTTCTTAATACGACAGCGAGATGGCTACACCTTC	CASSFLIRQRDGYTF
TRBV11-1	TRBJ1-6	TRBD1	-	TGTGCCAGCAGATCTCGTAACGGGACAGGGATTCGCTTTTATAATTCACCCCTCCACTTT	CASRSRNGTGIRFYNSPLHF
TRBV20-1	TRBJ2-1	-	few	TGCAGTGCTAGTGACCGGGACGCAACTTCCTACAATGAGCAGTTCTTC	CSASDRDATSYNEQFF
TRBV30	TRBJ1-2	-	few	TGTGCCTGGAGACCGGGGCCTGATGGCTACACCTTC	CAWRPGPDGYTF
TRBV4-2	TRBJ2-2	TRBD2	-	TGTGCCAGCAGCCCTCATCCTAGCGGGAGTGAACAGGGGGAGCTGTTTTTT	CASSPHPSGSEQGELFF
TRBV5-1	TRBJ1-2	-	many	TGCGCCAGCAGCTTAGAAGGGGCGGCTGGCTACACCTTC	CASSLEGAAGYTF
TRBV24-1	TRBJ1-5	TRBD1	few	TGTGCCAGCACCGGGACAGGGTCGTATCGGCCCCAGCATTTT	CASTGTGSYRPQHF
TRBV18	TRBJ1-2	-	few	TGTGCCAGCTCACCAACCCGGGAAGCTAACTATGGCTACACCTTC	CASSPTREANYGYTF
TRBV5-6	TRBJ2-5	-	few	TGTGCCAGCAGCACGGCAGGGGCACGGGAGACCCAGTACTTC	CASSTAGARETQYF
TRBV5-6	TRBJ1-5	-	few	TGTGCCAGCAGCTTGGGCAGGGGAGCGGGTGTTAGCAATCAGCCCCAGCATTTT	CASSLGRGAGVSNQPQHF
TRBV19	TRBJ1-5	-	many	TGTGCCAGTAGTATAGCGGATCAGCCCCAGCATTTT	CASSIADQPQHF